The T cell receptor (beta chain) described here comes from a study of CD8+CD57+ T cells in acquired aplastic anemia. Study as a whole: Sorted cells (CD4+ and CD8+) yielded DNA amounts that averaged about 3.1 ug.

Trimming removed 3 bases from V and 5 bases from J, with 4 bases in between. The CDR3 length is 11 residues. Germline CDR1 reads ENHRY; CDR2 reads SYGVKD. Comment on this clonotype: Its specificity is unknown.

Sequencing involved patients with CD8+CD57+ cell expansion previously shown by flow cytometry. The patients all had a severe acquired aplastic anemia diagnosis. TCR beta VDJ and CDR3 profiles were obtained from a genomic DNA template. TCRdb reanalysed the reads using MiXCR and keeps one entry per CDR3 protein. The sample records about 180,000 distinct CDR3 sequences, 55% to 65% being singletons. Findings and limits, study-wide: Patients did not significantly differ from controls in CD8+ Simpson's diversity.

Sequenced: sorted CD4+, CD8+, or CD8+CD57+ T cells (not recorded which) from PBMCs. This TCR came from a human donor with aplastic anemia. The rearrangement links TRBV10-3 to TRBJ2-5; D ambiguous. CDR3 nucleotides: TGTGCCATCAGTGACGGGGAGACCCAGTACTTC. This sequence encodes CAISDGETQYF.